These 25 T cell receptor beta chains were sequenced from one sample in a study of cytomegalovirus exposure and HLA in healthy donors. Some clones are missing from TCRdb's copy, which holds only in-frame ones; the method was immunoSEQ multiplex PCR. The repertoire holds over 200,000 clones, with 88% as singletons. Sequences were obtained from PBMCs. The receptors originated from a woman under 30 in good health and CMV-seronegative.

The gene calls are TRBV18 and TRBJ1-1, with 7 bases identical to TRBD1. V trimming: 8 bases; J trimming: 3 bases; junction bases outside the gene matches: 6. CDR3 length equals 13 residues. Per germline, CDR1 KGHSH and CDR2 LQKENI. CDR3 amino acids: CASQIGQDTEAFF. The DNA of the CDR3 is TGTGCCAGCCAGATCGGACAGGACACTGAAGCTTTCTTT.

V and J are TRBV30 and TRBJ2-3; perhaps TRBD1 as D (5 bases). The CDR3 is 15 amino acids. With 3 bases removed from V and 0 bases from J, the gap between germline ends came to 13 bases. CDR1 GTSNPN and CDR2 SVGIG come from the germline V gene (reference sequence). The DNA of the CDR3 is TGTGCCTGGAGCCCCTACAGGATCAGCACAGATACGCAGTATTTT. Protein product: CAWSPYRISTDTQYF.

The chain joins TRBV18 to TRBJ2-7; no clear D gene. V gave up 1 base and J gave up 7 bases, with 5 bases separating them. Per the germline V gene, CDR1 is KGHSH and CDR2 is LQKENI. CDR3 size: 11 residues. CDR3 residues: CASSPRLEQYF. The CDR3 region has the DNA TGTGCCAGCTCACCACGGCTTGAGCAGTACTTC.

The CDR3 DNA reads TGCAGCGTTGAAGGTACCTTCGGGACACACTCCTACAATGAGCAGTTCTTC. Translating it yields CSVEGTFGTHSYNEQFF. This chain connects TRBV29-1 to TRBJ2-1; the D gene is possibly TRBD1 (6 bases). CDR1 is SQVTM and CDR2 is ANQGSEA in the germline V gene. The CDR3 contains 17 residues. V lost 1 base and J 0 bases, leaving 16 bases between the germline ends.

The chain is built from TRBV7-3 and TRBJ2-2, with a weak D call TRBD1 (6 bases). The V end lost 5 bases, the J end lost 6 bases, and 10 bases lay between the germline ends. The CDR3 contains 13 residues. The germline V gene has CDR1 SGHTA and CDR2 FQGTGA. CDR3 DNA sequence: TGTGCCAGCAGCCTCACAGGGCCCGGGGAGCTGTTTTTT. Translated, it gives CASSLTGPGELFF.

The chain couples TRBV10-3 to TRBJ2-3, with 15 bases fitting TRBD2. The V and J ends lost 6 bases and 4 bases, in that order; junction bases with no gene match: 11. CDR3 length equals 18 residues. CDR1 and CDR2 from the germline V gene are ENHRY and SYGVKD. The CDR3 is CAISKGLAGGGVADTQYF. The CDR3 region has the DNA TGTGCCATCAGCAAGGGACTAGCGGGAGGCGGGGTCGCAGATACGCAGTATTTT.

This clone showed up just once. V usage is TRBV6-5 and J usage is TRBJ2-7; 15 nucleotides agree with TRBD2. The CDR3 loop spans 15 amino acids. Looked up from germline, CDR1 is MNHEY and CDR2 is SVGAGI. V dropped 4 bases and J dropped 9; count of bases not matched to a gene: 7. The CDR3 nucleotides are TGTGCCAGCAGTTGGACTAGCGGGGGGGGTAGAGGGCAGTACTTC. It is translated as CASSWTSGGGRGQYF.

J is TRBJ2-5 and V is TRBV5-6; TRBD2 aligns across 7 bases. The CDR3 runs 13 residues. In germline, CDR1 is SGHDT, CDR2 YYEEEE. V shed 4 bases and J 7 bases; nucleotides not matched to a gene: 7. CDR3 in amino acids: CASSHRGVGTQYF. CDR3 bases: TGTGCCAGCAGCCATCGGGGGGTAGGGACCCAGTACTTC.

This chain uses TRBV10-3 with TRBJ1-1, with D possibly matching TRBD1 (5 bases). This CDR3 contains 15 residues. Germline loops: CDR1 ENHRY, CDR2 SYGVKD. Trimming removed 0 bases from V and 3 bases from J, with 11 bases in between. The CDR3 loop is CAISESQAGYTEAFF. For the CDR3, the DNA is TGTGCCATCAGTGAGTCACAGGCCGGGTACACTGAAGCTTTCTTT.

V usage is TRBV28 and J usage is TRBJ1-1, with D uncertain. The CDR3 extends over 14 amino acids. Germline V gene sequence: CDR1 MDHEN, CDR2 SYDVKM. V dropped 6 bases and J dropped 6 bases, with 17 bases sitting between them. In DNA form, the CDR3 reads TGTGCCAGCAGCCCCCGGGGAGGGAGGGCTGAAGCTTTCTTT. It yields the protein CASSPRGGRAEAFF.

The chain uses TRBV21-1 and TRBJ2-2; TRBD1, as called in the table, went unchecked against the DNA. TRBV21-1 is a recognized pseudogene. The CDR3 is made up of 15 amino acids. The CDR3 DNA follows: TGTGCCAGCAGCCCTTGGGACAGGGACACCGGGGAGCTGTTTTTT. Protein: CASSPWDRDTGELFF.

V usage is TRBV19 and J usage is TRBJ2-2, with 9 bases lining up with TRBD1. The CDR3 runs to 14 residues. In germline, CDR1 is LNHDA, CDR2 SQIVND (reference sequence). With V trimmed by 4 bases and J by 6 bases, 3 bases remained unmatched. CDR3 amino acids: CASSTGTGSGELFF. The CDR3 DNA sequence: TGTGCCAGTAGTACCGGGACAGGGTCCGGGGAGCTGTTTTTT.

The chain couples TRBV6-5 to TRBJ1-1, with 7 positions matching TRBD1. Germline V CDR1 and CDR2: MNHEY, SVGAGI. The CDR3 sequence is 15 residues long. J was trimmed by 0 bases and V by 6 bases; bases with no gene match: 7. The CDR3 DNA sequence: TGTGCCAGCAGCTCCTTGGGGACAGTGAACACTGAAGCTTTCTTT. This translates into CASSSLGTVNTEAFF.

This clone was observed once. This rearrangement joins TRBV5-1 to TRBJ2-2, with 8 bases aligning to TRBD1. The length of the CDR3 is 16 residues. The V gene end was trimmed by 0 bases and the J gene end by 7 bases; junction bases not matched to a gene: 8. Germline V CDR1 and CDR2: SGHRS, YFSETQ. CDR3 sequence: CASSLGAGGFGGELFF. The CDR3 DNA is TGCGCCAGCAGCTTGGGGGCAGGGGGCTTCGGCGGGGAGCTGTTTTTT.

The chain uses TRBV18 and TRBJ2-4; D uncertain. Between the trimmed V and J ends, which lost 0 bases and 1 base, there was a span of 7 bases. Germline V gene lookup returns CDR1 KGHSH and CDR2 LQKENI. CDR3 length equals 15 residues. In DNA form, the CDR3 reads TGTGCCAGCTCACCACCGGCCAGGGCCAAAAACATTCAGTACTTC. Its translation: CASSPPARAKNIQYF.

The CDR3 protein is CASSVEPEGGGCEQYF. The CDR3 region has the DNA TGTGCCAGCAGTGTTGAACCTGAAGGAGGTGGGTGCGAGCAGTACTTC. This chain links TRBV25-1 with TRBJ2-7; D is perhaps TRBD2 (5 bases). Looked up from germline, CDR1 is MGHDK and CDR2 is SYGVNS. The CDR3 sequence is 16 residues long. V lost 4 bases and J 6 bases, leaving 22 bases between the germline ends.

The chain links TRBV28 to TRBJ2-7, with TRBD2 matching 7 bases. The CDR3 is 14 amino acids. From germline, CDR1 is MDHEN and CDR2 SYDVKM. After removal of 6 bases from V and 6 bases from J, the junction contained 11 bases not matched to a gene. The CDR3 spells CASRLLAPESEQYF. The CDR3 DNA reads TGTGCCAGCAGATTACTAGCGCCAGAGAGCGAGCAGTACTTC.

The genes are TRBV4-1 and TRBJ2-2; 11 bases align to TRBD2. CDR1 and CDR2 from the germline V gene are MGHRA and YSYEKL. The CDR3 runs to 18 residues. J was trimmed by 7 bases and V by 6 bases; bases with no gene match: 16. The CDR3 spells CASSNILLAGVGGGELFF. DNA for the CDR3: TGCGCCAGCAGTAATATCCTACTAGCGGGAGTGGGTGGCGGGGAGCTGTTTTTT.

This chain links TRBV7-9 with TRBJ2-5, with D maybe TRBD1 (5 bases). Trimming took off 4 bases at V and 2 bases at J, with 14 bases between the two ends. Per the germline V gene, CDR1 is SEHNR and CDR2 is FQNEAQ (reference sequence). This CDR3 is 15 amino acids long. CDR3: CASSSQQDIQETQYF. CDR3 DNA: TGTGCCAGCAGCTCCCAGCAGGACATTCAAGAGACCCAGTACTTC.

The chain uses TRBV6-5 and TRBJ2-7, with D perhaps matching TRBD1 (5 bases). Germline V gene lookup returns CDR1 MNHEY and CDR2 SVGAGI. This CDR3 has 11 amino acids. Trimming took off 2 bases at V and 6 bases at J, with 5 bases between the two ends. CDR3 residues: CASSYGAEQYF. The CDR3 nucleotides read TGTGCCAGCAGTTACGGGGCCGAGCAGTACTTC.

The chain carries TRBV5-4 and TRBJ2-7; 9 bases agree with TRBD1. The J segment lost 6 bases and the V segment lost 3 bases, leaving 7 bases of the junction unmatched. CDR1 is SGHNT, CDR2 YYREEE, per germline (reference sequence). The CDR3 extends over 14 amino acids. For the CDR3, the DNA is TGTGCCAGCAGCTCCGGGACAGGGTTATCCGAGCAGTACTTC. It specifies CASSSGTGLSEQYF.

The CDR3 sequence: CASSLDGMGYIQYF. The CDR3 DNA reads TGTGCCAGCAGTTTAGACGGGATGGGGTACATTCAGTACTTC. The chain carries TRBV27 and TRBJ2-4; tentatively, D is TRBD2 (5 bases). This CDR3 is built from 14 residues. Trimming shortened V by 2 bases and J by 8 bases, and 13 bases separated the two germline ends. In germline, CDR1 is MNHEY, CDR2 SMNVEV (reference sequence).

A single count supports this clone. The chain joins TRBV28 to TRBJ2-7, with 7 bases aligning to TRBD1. Germline V lookup: CDR1 MDHEN, CDR2 SYDVKM. V shed 5 bases and J 0 bases; nucleotides not matched to a gene: 7. The CDR3 contains 15 residues. The CDR3 DNA reads as TGTGCCAGCAGTCCCCGGGGACAGAGCTCCTACGAGCAGTACTTC. Residues: CASSPRGQSSYEQYF.

This chain uses TRBV29-1 with TRBJ2-3; 14 bases fit TRBD2. The CDR3 has 17 amino acids. Germline V gives CDR1 SQVTM, CDR2 ANQGSEA. The V gene end was trimmed by 6 bases and the J gene end by 3 bases; junction bases not matched to a gene: 11. The CDR3 loop reads CSVMTSGRGSRTDTQYF. In nucleotides, the CDR3 is TGCAGCGTCATGACTAGCGGGAGGGGAAGTAGAACAGATACGCAGTATTTT.

The chain is built from TRBV7-6 and TRBJ2-6; 10 bases fit TRBD1. The germline V gene encodes CDR1 SGHVS and CDR2 FNYEAQ. V gave up 3 bases and J gave up 4 bases; unmatched junction bases: 6. This CDR3 is built from 17 residues. For the CDR3, the DNA is TGTGCCAGCAGCTTTAGGGACAGGGGTTCCGGGGCCAACGTCCTGACTTTC. It is translated as CASSFRDRGSGANVLTF.